The 15 T cell receptor beta chains below were found in one sample sequenced in a study of T cell repertoires in cytomegalovirus infection. Via MiXCR, TCRdb re-called the reads, giving one row per CDR3 protein. The data contain some 68,000 distinct CDR3 sequences, roughly 20% of them seen just once; the ten biggest clones take up 79%. Antigens for these TCRs are unknown. The specimen was PBMCs, sequenced either directly or after in vitro stimulation (not recorded which). Receptor source: a human donor in good health (CMV status not recorded). Some clones in this sample may be carry-over from other donors' samples.

This sequence joins TRBV7-9 and TRBJ2-1; D is unresolved. Germline V lookup: CDR1 SEHNR, CDR2 FQNEAQ (reference sequence). Trimming shortened V by 1 base and J by 8 bases, and 12 bases separated the two germline ends. The CDR3 runs 14 residues. CDR3 loop: CASSLERPWDEQFF. The CDR3 DNA reads as TGTGCCAGCAGCTTAGAGCGCCCGTGGGATGAGCAGTTCTTC.

This clonotype was seen more than once but under ten times. The CDR3 sequence: CASKPEWGASGRKEASDTQYF. CDR3 DNA: TGTGCCAGCAAACCGGAGTGGGGGGCTAGCGGGAGGAAAGAAGCATCAGATACGCAGTATTTT. The chain combines TRBV6-2 or TRBV6-3 with TRBJ2-3, with 11 bases aligning to TRBD2. The CDR3 totals 21 residues. The germline V gene has CDR1 MNHEY and CDR2 SVGEGT. The V gene end was trimmed by 7 bases and the J gene end by 4 bases; junction bases not matched to a gene: 25.

This clonotype was observed at least ten times. The CDR3 bases are TGTGCCAGCAGCCGATCTCTGGCTTACGAGCAGTACTTC. Translation gives CASSRSLAYEQYF. V and J are TRBV2 and TRBJ2-7, with D hard to call. Deletions cut 6 bases from V and 4 bases from J, with 13 bases between. This CDR3 is 13 amino acids long. CDR1 is SNHLY, CDR2 FYNNEI, per germline.

V and J are TRBV29-1 and TRBJ2-1, with 9 bases lining up with TRBD2. Germline CDR1 SQVTM, CDR2 ANQGSEA. Trimming at V came to 5 bases and at J to 7 bases, leaving 9 bases not matched to a gene. The CDR3 consists of 14 residues. The CDR3 nucleotides read TGCAGCGTTCGATGGCGGGAGGGCCTGAATGAGCAGTTCTTC. Translation gives CSVRWREGLNEQFF.

The gene calls are TRBV28 and TRBJ1-4; D remains unclear. Germline V gene data show CDR1 as MDHEN and CDR2 as SYDVKM. The CDR3 covers 15 residues. Trimming left V 3 bases short and J 0 bases short, with 8 bases between. CDR3 amino acids: CASSLSGATNEKLFF. The CDR3 DNA follows: TGTGCCAGCAGTTTGTCGGGTGCAACTAATGAAAAACTGTTTTTT.

This clonotype appeared many times. The chain combines TRBV12-3 or TRBV12-4 with TRBJ1-1; possible D gene TRBD1, 5 bases. The CDR3 length is 18 residues. Trimming removed 4 bases at V and 0 bases at J, with 21 bases between. Here the CDR3 DNA reads TGTGCCAGCAGTTACACCCCGCCGTGGTTGGGACTGAACACTGAAGCTTTCTTT. Translation: CASSYTPPWLGLNTEAFF.

The table lists this clonotype with many counts. The chain has TRBV7-2 and TRBJ2-2; D unresolved. Germline CDR1 reads SGHTA; CDR2 reads FQGNSA. The germline V and J ends were trimmed by 1 base and 6 bases, with 9 bases remaining between them. This CDR3 is built from 14 residues. CDR3 sequence: CASSLGSAAGELFF. CDR3 sequence (DNA): TGTGCCAGCAGCTTAGGATCTGCGGCCGGGGAGCTGTTTTTT.

The rearrangement uses TRBV30 and TRBJ1-1; no reliable D call. This CDR3 is 14 amino acids long. V dropped 7 bases and J dropped 0 bases, with 15 bases sitting between them. Germline V gene data show CDR1 as GTSNPN and CDR2 as SVGIG (reference sequence). The CDR3 region has the DNA TGTGCCTACGATTACACTTGGATGAACACTGAAGCTTTCTTT. The encoded protein is CAYDYTWMNTEAFF.

The rearrangement joins TRBV6-1 to TRBJ2-7; D ambiguous. Germline V gene data show CDR1 as MNHNS and CDR2 as SASEGT. V was pared by 6 bases and J by 4 bases, with 7 bases between. The CDR3 loop spans 11 amino acids. In DNA form, the CDR3 reads TGTGCCAGCAGCCAAAATTACGAGCAGTACGTC. Protein sequence: CASSQNYEQYV.

The V and J genes are TRBV28 and TRBJ1-1; D is unclear. Germline CDR1 reads MDHEN; CDR2 reads SYDVKM. The CDR3 extends over 12 amino acids. The V and J ends lost 7 bases and 7 bases respectively, with 13 bases between them. As DNA, the CDR3 is TGTGCCAGCAAACGGGGTGTGGGTGAAGCTTTCTTT. This encodes CASKRGVGEAFF.

This clonotype was recorded many times. The CDR3 loop is CASSSALRGVSNQPQHF. The CDR3 DNA sequence: TGTGCCAGCAGTTCTGCGCTCCGGGGCGTTAGTAATCAGCCCCAGCATTTT. The V gene is TRBV12-3 or TRBV12-4, the J gene TRBJ1-5, with D perhaps TRBD1 (5 bases). The CDR3 covers 17 residues. With 4 bases removed from V and 4 bases from J, the gap between germline ends came to 20 bases.

The V and J genes are TRBV12-3 or TRBV12-4 and TRBJ1-5, with D hard to call. The CDR3 has 14 residues. V was trimmed by 8 bases and J by 7 bases, leaving 18 bases between them. CDR3 sequence: CASSVWNLGQPQHF. The CDR3 bases are TGTGCCAGCTCAGTTTGGAATCTAGGACAGCCCCAGCATTTT.

This clonotype was seen many times. The chain couples TRBV7-2 to TRBJ2-3; D is undetermined. This CDR3 is 14 amino acids long. Germline V gene sequence: CDR1 SGHTA, CDR2 FQGNSA. V was trimmed by 5 bases and J by 3 bases, leaving 12 bases between them. The CDR3 DNA sequence: TGTGCCAGCAGCCCCTATTACGGAACAGATACGCAGTATTTT. Protein product: CASSPYYGTDTQYF.

This chain joins TRBV7-2 and TRBJ2-7, with a weak D call TRBD1 (5 bases). Trimming cost V 1 base and J 2 bases, with 9 bases left between them. CDR1 and CDR2 from the germline V gene are SGHTA and FQGNSA. This CDR3 comprises 14 residues. The CDR3 region has the DNA TGTGCCAGCAGCTTAGAGGTGGGGCCCTACGAGCAGTACGTC. Translating it yields CASSLEVGPYEQYV.

On this clonotype itself: One junction end does not reproduce the germline sequence, and a read error may be involved. This chain connects TRBV6-5 to TRBJ1-2, with 9 bases lining up with TRBD1. The germline gives CDR1 MNHEY, CDR2 SVGAGI. The CDR3 spans 18 residues. CDR3 protein: CASSKGGRQGGIGYGYSF. CDR3 bases: TGTGCCAGCAGTAAAGGCGGGAGACAGGGGGGCATTGGCTATGGCTACTCCTTC.